The next 15 T cell receptor beta chains were all read from a single sample in a study of cytomegalovirus exposure and HLA in healthy donors. Vbeta (60) and Jbeta (13) primers were used in the PCR. Sequencing used immunoSEQ multiplex PCR; TCRdb keeps in-frame clones, though not all of them. Among 84,000 or so clones listed, less than 85% were seen once. The sample consisted of PBMCs. All receptors come from a human donor in good health.

The chain has TRBV11-2 and TRBJ2-1; perhaps TRBD2 as D (7 bases). From germline, CDR1 is SGHAT and CDR2 FQNNGV. The germline V and J ends were trimmed by 1 base and 1 base, with 17 bases remaining between them. CDR3 length equals 18 residues. The CDR3 loop reads CASSLALGGPLSYNEQFF. CDR3 bases: TGTGCCAGCAGCTTAGCTCTGGGGGGGCCGCTATCCTACAATGAGCAGTTCTTC.

The rearrangement joins TRBV28 to TRBJ1-3; D uncertain. This CDR3 is built from 13 residues. The germline V and J ends were trimmed by 1 base and 2 bases, with 3 bases remaining between them. Germline CDR1 reads MDHEN; CDR2 reads SYDVKM. CDR3 in amino acids: CASSLSAGNTIYF. The CDR3, as DNA: TGTGCCAGCAGTTTATCAGCTGGAAACACCATATATTTT.

This rearrangement joins TRBV5-1 to TRBJ2-7, with 8 positions matching TRBD2. The J segment lost 4 bases and the V segment lost 1 base, leaving 13 bases of the junction unmatched. This CDR3 spans 17 amino acids. Germline CDR1 and CDR2: SGHRS and YFSETQ. CDR3 amino acids: CASSLTRGEGGLYEQYF. The DNA of the CDR3 is TGCGCCAGCAGCTTGACGCGGGGGGAAGGTGGGTTATACGAGCAGTACTTC. Drawing the rest from reference TRBV5-1 and TRBJ2-7, the complete variable domain is KAGVTQTPRYLIKTRGQQVTLSCSPISGHRSVSWYQQTPGQGLQFLFEYFSETQRNKGNFPGRFSGRQFSNSRSEMNVSTLELGDSALYLCASSLTRGEGGLYEQYFGPGTRLTVT.

The J gene is TRBJ2-5, the V gene TRBV2, with 7 bases that match TRBD2. The J segment lost 5 bases and the V segment lost 6 bases, leaving 6 bases of the junction unmatched. This CDR3 spans 13 amino acids. Germline CDR1 SNHLY, CDR2 FYNNEI. The CDR3 region has the DNA TGTGCCAGCAGGGGGGAGGGCGATGAGACCCAGTACTTC. Its protein product is CASRGEGDETQYF.

This clone came up once. The chain couples TRBV6-4 to TRBJ1-2; tentative D call: TRBD1 (6 bases). Trimming took off 10 bases at V and 4 bases at J, with 19 bases between the two ends. From germline, CDR1 is MRHNA and CDR2 SNTAGT. The CDR3 spans 14 residues. CDR3 amino acids: CATKVSAGAYGYTF. In DNA, the CDR3 is TGTGCCACCAAAGTTAGTGCAGGGGCCTATGGCTACACCTTC.

The CDR3: CASSLGGDQPQHF. The CDR3 coding sequence is TGTGCCAGCAGTTTAGGGGGGGATCAGCCCCAGCATTTT. The rearrangement joins TRBV27 to TRBJ1-5; tentatively, D is TRBD1 (5 bases). This CDR3 spans 13 amino acids. Germline CDR1 reads MNHEY; CDR2 reads SMNVEV (reference sequence). Trimming removed 2 bases at V and 5 bases at J, with 7 bases between.

The genes are TRBV4-1 and TRBJ2-5, with 7 bases that match TRBD1. Germline-derived CDR1 and CDR2 are MGHRA and YSYEKL. This CDR3 has 15 residues. V was clipped by 0 bases and J by 5 bases; unmatched bases: 6. The CDR3 bases are TGCGCCAGCAGCCAAGATTATCAGGGGGATGAGACCCAGTACTTC. Translated, it gives CASSQDYQGDETQYF.

This chain connects TRBV6-1 to TRBJ1-4; perhaps TRBD1 as D (6 bases). Trimming removed 4 bases from V and 8 bases from J, with 17 bases in between. Germline V gene sequence: CDR1 MNHNS, CDR2 SASEGT. The CDR3 length is 15 residues. The CDR3, as DNA: TGTGCCAGCAGTGTTTTCAGGGGAAGCGAAGAAAAACTGTTTTTT. Protein: CASSVFRGSEEKLFF.

The gene calls are TRBV4-2 and TRBJ1-5, with D uncertain. The CDR3 totals 14 residues. Trimming left V 1 base short and J 6 bases short, with 10 bases between. The germline V gene has CDR1 LGHNA and CDR2 YNFKEQ. CDR3 in DNA: TGTGCCAGCAGCCAAGTATCCGGTGCTCAGCCCCAGCATTTT. Amino acids: CASSQVSGAQPQHF.

This sequence joins TRBV7-9 and TRBJ1-2; 8 bases are a match to TRBD1. The CDR3 has 15 residues. The J segment lost 1 base and the V segment lost 3 bases, leaving 4 bases of the junction unmatched. From germline, CDR1 is SEHNR and CDR2 FQNEAQ (reference sequence). The CDR3 nucleotides read TGTGCCAGCAGCTTCACGGGACAGGATAACTATGGCTACACCTTC. This translates into CASSFTGQDNYGYTF.

The chain employs TRBV9 and TRBJ2-1, with 10 bases matching TRBD2. The CDR3 consists of 16 residues. CDR1 is SGDLS and CDR2 is YYNGEE in the germline V gene. Trimming removed 3 bases from V and 2 bases from J; junction bases left unmatched: 5. The CDR3 here is CASSAPLAGAYNEQFF. The CDR3 bases are TGTGCCAGCAGCGCGCCCCTAGCGGGGGCCTACAATGAGCAGTTCTTC.

For this clone: A junction end diverges from the germline sequence, so it may reflect a read error. CDR3 residues: CASSLEPSSYEQYF. DNA of the CDR3: TGTGCTAGCAGCTTAGAACCGAGCTCCTACGAGCAGTACTTC. The gene calls are TRBV7-7 and TRBJ2-7; D ambiguous. The CDR3 is 14 residues long. Germline V CDR1 and CDR2: SSHAT, FNYEAQ (reference sequence).

Here the CDR3 DNA reads TGTGCCAGCAGCCCCATGGAGGGGACCACTGAAGCTTTCTTT. Amino acids: CASSPMEGTTEAFF. V and J are TRBV7-9 and TRBJ1-1; tentative D call: TRBD1 (5 bases). The CDR3 contains 14 residues. Germline lookup yields CDR1 SEHNR and CDR2 FQNEAQ (reference sequence). Deletions cut 5 bases from V and 4 bases from J, with 14 bases between.

The CDR3 nucleotides read TGTGCCAGCAGCCTAAGTCGAAATGAGCAGTTCTTC. It specifies CASSLSRNEQFF. The chain employs TRBV2 and TRBJ2-1; D ambiguous. CDR1 is SNHLY and CDR2 is FYNNEI in the germline V gene. The length of the CDR3 is 12 residues. V lost 6 bases, J lost 7 bases, and 10 bases lay in between.

The rearrangement uses TRBV10-3 and TRBJ1-5; D gene uncertain. CDR1 ENHRY and CDR2 SYGVKD come from the germline V gene. Trimming stripped 5 bases from V and 1 base from J, with 9 bases between. CDR3 size: 14 residues. The chain's CDR3 is CAISPRESNQPQHF. CDR3 in DNA: TGTGCCATCAGTCCTAGGGAGAGCAATCAGCCCCAGCATTTT.